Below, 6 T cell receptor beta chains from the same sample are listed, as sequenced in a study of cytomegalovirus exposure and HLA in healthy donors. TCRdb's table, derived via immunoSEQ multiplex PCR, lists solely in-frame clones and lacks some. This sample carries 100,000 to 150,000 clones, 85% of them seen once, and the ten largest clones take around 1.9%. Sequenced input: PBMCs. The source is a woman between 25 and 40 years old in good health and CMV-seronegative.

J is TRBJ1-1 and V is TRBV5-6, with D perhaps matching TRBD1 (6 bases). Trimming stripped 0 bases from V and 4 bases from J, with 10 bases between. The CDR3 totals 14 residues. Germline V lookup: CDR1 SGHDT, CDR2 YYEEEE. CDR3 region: CASSLGGPGTEAFF. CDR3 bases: TGTGCCAGCAGCTTGGGGGGGCCGGGCACTGAAGCTTTCTTT.

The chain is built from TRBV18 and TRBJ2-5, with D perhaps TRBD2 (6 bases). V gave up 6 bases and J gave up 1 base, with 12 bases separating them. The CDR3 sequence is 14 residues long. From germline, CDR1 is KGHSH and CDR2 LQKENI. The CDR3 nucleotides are TGTGCCAGCTCCCGGGACTGGGGCCAAGAGACCCAGTACTTC. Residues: CASSRDWGQETQYF.

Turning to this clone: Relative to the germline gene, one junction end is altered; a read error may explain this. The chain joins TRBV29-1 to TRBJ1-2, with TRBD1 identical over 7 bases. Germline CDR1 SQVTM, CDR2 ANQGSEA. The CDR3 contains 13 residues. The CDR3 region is CSVEEGANYGYTF. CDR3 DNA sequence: TGCAGCGTAGAAGAGGGGGCCAACTATGGCTACACCTTC.

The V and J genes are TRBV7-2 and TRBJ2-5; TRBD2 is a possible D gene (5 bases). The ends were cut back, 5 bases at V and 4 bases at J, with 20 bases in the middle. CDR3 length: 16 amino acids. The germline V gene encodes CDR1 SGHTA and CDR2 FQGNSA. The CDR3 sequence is CASSMDAGPPLETQYF. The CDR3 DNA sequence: TGTGCCAGCAGCATGGATGCGGGCCCCCCCTTAGAGACCCAGTACTTC.

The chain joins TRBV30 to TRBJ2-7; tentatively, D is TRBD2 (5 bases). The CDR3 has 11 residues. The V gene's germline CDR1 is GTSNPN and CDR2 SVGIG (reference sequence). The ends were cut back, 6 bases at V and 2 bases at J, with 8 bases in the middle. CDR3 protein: CACTEAYEQYF. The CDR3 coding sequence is TGTGCCTGTACGGAGGCCTACGAGCAGTACTTC.

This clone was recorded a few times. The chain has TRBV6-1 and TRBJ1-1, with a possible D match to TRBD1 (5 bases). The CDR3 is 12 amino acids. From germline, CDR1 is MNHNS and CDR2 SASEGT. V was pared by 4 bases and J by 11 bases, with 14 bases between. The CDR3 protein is CASSAAGLWAFF. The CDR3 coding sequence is TGTGCCAGCAGTGCGGCAGGGCTGTGGGCTTTCTTT.